These 20 T cell receptor beta chains were sequenced from one sample in a study of blood T cell repertoires in COVID-19. Some clones are missing from TCRdb's copy, which holds only in-frame ones; the method was immunoSEQ multiplex PCR. This table has fewer than 70,000 clones, 75% to 90% appearing once. The sequenced sample was peripheral blood. These TCRs come from a woman aged 70-85 years with active COVID-19.

The V call is TRBV27, the J call TRBJ2-7; 10 positions match TRBD2. Germline values: CDR1 MNHEY, CDR2 SMNVEV (reference sequence). This CDR3 spans 16 amino acids. J was trimmed by 4 bases and V by 6 bases; bases with no gene match: 12. Here the CDR3 DNA reads TGTGCCAGCAGCAATCTCCTGGGACTAGCGTATTACGAGCAGTACTTC. Its translation: CASSNLLGLAYYEQYF.

This clone was seen once. The rearrangement joins TRBV10-2 to TRBJ1-1, with D unclear. CDR3 size: 14 residues. V dropped 0 bases and J dropped 10 bases, with 15 bases sitting between them. CDR1 is WSHSY, CDR2 SAAADI, per germline. Here the CDR3 reads CASSESSISGRAFF. The CDR3 region has the DNA TGCGCCAGCAGTGAGTCGTCGATCTCCGGGAGAGCTTTCTTT.

The CDR3 loop reads CASSDRQGSPLHF. The DNA of the CDR3 is TGTGCCAGCAGTGACCGACAGGGGTCACCCCTCCACTTT. The chain has TRBV6-1 and TRBJ1-6; TRBD1 aligns across 8 bases. The CDR3 totals 13 residues. CDR1 MNHNS and CDR2 SASEGT come from the germline V gene. With V trimmed by 3 bases and J by 10 bases, 2 bases remained unmatched.

J is TRBJ2-1 and V is TRBV7-2; 10 bases align to TRBD2. The CDR3 contains 15 residues. The trim removed 0 bases at V and 6 bases at J, leaving 2 bases unmatched. Germline V CDR1 and CDR2: SGHTA, FQGNSA. In DNA, the CDR3 is TGTGCCAGCAGCTTAGCAAGCGGGAGGGGCAATGAGCAGTTCTTC. This encodes CASSLASGRGNEQFF.

This clone was seen only once. The genes are TRBV5-1 and TRBJ1-4; possible D gene TRBD1, 5 bases. The CDR3 has 16 amino acids. V shed 0 bases and J shed 7 bases, with 16 bases lying between them. Per germline, CDR1 SGHRS and CDR2 YFSETQ. The CDR3 is CASSLVPAGGGEKLFF. CDR3 bases: TGCGCCAGCAGCTTGGTCCCCGCGGGGGGGGGTGAAAAACTGTTTTTT.

The V and J genes are TRBV6-5 and TRBJ1-1; no reliable D call. Germline CDR1 MNHEY, CDR2 SVGAGI. V lost 7 bases and J lost 4, with 16 bases in between. The CDR3 covers 14 residues. This chain's CDR3 is CASTKTGSVTEAFF. The DNA of the CDR3 is TGTGCCAGCACCAAGACCGGGTCCGTCACTGAAGCTTTCTTT.

The rearrangement uses TRBV19 and TRBJ1-2, with unresolved D. This CDR3 comprises 15 residues. Germline CDR1 LNHDA, CDR2 SQIVND (reference sequence). V was clipped by 2 bases and J by 5 bases, with 15 bases between them. Here the CDR3 reads CASSIWEALEYGYTF. CDR3 DNA: TGTGCCAGTAGTATATGGGAGGCCCTTGAGTATGGCTACACCTTC. Complete variable domain (other parts from reference TRBV19 and TRBJ1-2): DGGITQSPKYLFRKEGQNVTLSCEQNLNHDAMYWYRQDPGQGLRLIYYSQIVNDFQKGDIAEGYSVSREKKESFPLTVTSAQKNPTAFYLCASSIWEALEYGYTFGSGTRLTVV.

V gene TRBV30 combines with J gene TRBJ1-5; D is ambiguous. V gave up 5 bases and J gave up 0 bases, with 8 bases separating them. This CDR3 comprises 13 residues. Germline CDR1 and CDR2: GTSNPN and SVGIG (reference sequence). The CDR3 region is CAWDGDSNQPQHF. The CDR3 nucleotides are TGTGCCTGGGACGGGGATAGCAATCAGCCCCAGCATTTT.

This CDR3 is CASSHMGPSYNEQFF. CDR3 in DNA: TGCGCCAGCAGCCACATGGGGCCGTCCTACAATGAGCAGTTCTTC. The V and J genes are TRBV4-1 and TRBJ2-1; a weak D match, TRBD1 (5 bases). The CDR3 has 15 amino acids. CDR1 and CDR2 from the germline V gene are MGHRA and YSYEKL. Trimming took 3 bases from V and 1 from J, leaving 10 bases between them.

This sequence joins TRBV5-1 and TRBJ1-2, with a weak D call TRBD1 (5 bases). Germline values: CDR1 SGHRS, CDR2 YFSETQ. V was trimmed by 0 bases and J by 4 bases, leaving 19 bases between them. The CDR3 length is 17 residues. DNA of the CDR3: TGCGCCAGCAGCTTGGATCCTCTCCTGGGGCAAACCTATGGCTACACCTTC. Amino acids: CASSLDPLLGQTYGYTF.

The V call is TRBV6-5, the J call TRBJ2-3; D possibly corresponds to TRBD2 (5 bases). The length of the CDR3 is 15 residues. Germline CDR1 reads MNHEY; CDR2 reads SVGAGI. Between the trimmed V and J ends, which lost 8 bases and 2 bases, there was a span of 17 bases. CDR3 residues: CASRGRLALTDTQYF. CDR3 DNA sequence: TGTGCCAGCCGGGGAAGGCTAGCCCTCACAGATACGCAGTATTTT.

The J gene is TRBJ2-1, the V gene TRBV9; 8 bases map to TRBD1. This CDR3 has 17 residues. Germline V lookup: CDR1 SGDLS, CDR2 YYNGEE. The V and J ends lost 4 bases and 1 base, in that order; junction bases with no gene match: 10. The CDR3 protein is CASSPRSGQGSYNEQFF. As DNA, the CDR3 is TGTGCCAGCAGCCCCCGATCAGGACAGGGATCCTACAATGAGCAGTTCTTC.

V usage is TRBV28 and J usage is TRBJ1-2; possible D gene TRBD1, 6 bases. CDR1 MDHEN and CDR2 SYDVKM come from the germline V gene. The CDR3 runs 14 residues. Trimming took 5 bases from V and 0 from J, leaving 10 bases between them. The CDR3 region has the DNA TGTGCCAGCAGTCCAGGGGACCCTAACTATGGCTACACCTTC. It encodes CASSPGDPNYGYTF.

This clone was seen more than once but under ten times. This chain uses TRBV2 with TRBJ2-7, with 7 bases lining up with TRBD2. The CDR3 sequence is 16 residues long. After removal of 6 bases from V and 4 bases from J, the junction contained 15 bases not matched to a gene. From germline, CDR1 is SNHLY and CDR2 FYNNEI. CDR3 coding DNA: TGTGCCAGCAGCGCGGGAGTCCCCACCGGGGGATACGAGCAGTACTTC. Its translation is CASSAGVPTGGYEQYF. Filled out from reference TRBV2 and TRBJ2-7, the complete variable domain reads EPEVTQTPSHQVTQMGQEVILRCVPISNHLYFYWYRQILGQKVEFLVSFYNNEISEKSEIFDDQFSVERPDGSNFTLKIRSTKLEDSAMYFCASSAGVPTGGYEQYFGPGTRLTVT.

The rearrangement uses TRBV5-4 and TRBJ2-1; D is unclear. The germline CDR1 and CDR2 sequences are SGHNT and YYREEE (reference sequence). The CDR3 runs to 12 residues. Trimming left V 1 base short and J 5 bases short, with 4 bases between. This CDR3 reads CASSLNNNEQFF. The CDR3, as DNA: TGTGCCAGCAGCTTGAATAACAATGAGCAGTTCTTC.

The gene calls are TRBV5-1 and TRBJ2-7, with TRBD2 matching over 10 bases. Unmatched junction bases numbered 2, after V lost 2 bases and J lost 3 bases. Germline V lookup: CDR1 SGHRS, CDR2 YFSETQ. CDR3 length: 14 residues. The CDR3 loop reads CASSLLAGSYEQYF. In DNA form, the CDR3 reads TGCGCCAGCAGCTTACTAGCGGGGAGCTACGAGCAGTACTTC.

In its sample, this clone was seen once. V usage is TRBV14 and J usage is TRBJ1-1, with 7 bases identical to TRBD1. The ends lost 4 bases at V and 5 bases at J; junction bases unmatched: 13. Germline V CDR1 and CDR2: SGHDN, FVKESK. The CDR3 totals 16 residues. As DNA, the CDR3 is TGTGCCAGCAGCCCACTTAACGACAGGGCGGTGACTGAAGCTTTCTTT. Its translation: CASSPLNDRAVTEAFF.

The rearrangement joins TRBV19 to TRBJ2-1; D call uncertain. V lost 3 bases and J lost 8, with 5 bases in between. From germline, CDR1 is LNHDA and CDR2 SQIVND (reference sequence). The CDR3 spans 11 residues. The CDR3 is CASSMRYEQFF. CDR3 DNA sequence: TGTGCCAGTAGTATGCGGTATGAGCAGTTCTTC.

The CDR3 coding sequence is TGTGCCAGCAGCACCGGGGGTTACGAGCAGTACTTC. Its protein product is CASSTGGYEQYF. This rearrangement joins TRBV7-6 to TRBJ2-7, with D possibly matching TRBD2 (6 bases). Trimming stripped 5 bases from V and 4 bases from J, with 9 bases between. The CDR3 extends over 12 amino acids. CDR1 SGHVS and CDR2 FNYEAQ come from the germline V gene.

This clone was seen only a few times. This chain connects TRBV9 to TRBJ2-5, with 9 bases lining up with TRBD1. V shed 4 bases and J 4 bases; nucleotides not matched to a gene: 8. The CDR3 is 15 amino acids. Germline V gives CDR1 SGDLS, CDR2 YYNGEE. CDR3 coding DNA: TGTGCCAGCAGCCCCCGACAGGGGGGGGGAGAGACCCAGTACTTC. Encoded protein: CASSPRQGGGETQYF.